This TCR beta chain was captured by sequencing in a study of T-cell memory formation after mild COVID-19. Study context: Clusters were largely donor specific.

CDR1 SGHVS and CDR2 FQNEAQ come from the germline V gene. The CDR3 has 16 amino acids. V shed 5 bases and J shed 5 bases, with 21 bases lying between them. Overall study findings and caveats: Contracting clones, day 15 to 85, had balanced CD4/CD8, and later expanders favored CD4+. Within pre-infection memory, some responding clones were found, suggesting cross-reactive memory joined. CM and EM subsets held most contracting CD4+ clones; EMRA held CD8+ ones.

Only a few counts were recorded for this clonotype. Its target is unknown. Using its own MiXCR run on the 5' RACE reads, TCRdb lists one record per CDR3 protein. The table lists hundreds of thousands of distinct CDR3 sequences, 8% to 10% of them singletons, with 22% in the top ten. The sequence derives from a man between 18 and 35 years old who had mild COVID-19 (a few samples of this study predate the infection). Cell type and time point are not known. The sample consisted of PBMCs or a T cell subset sorted from them (not recorded which). V usage is TRBV7-8 and J usage is TRBJ2-5; either TRBD1 or TRBD2 may supply D (6 bases each). CDR3 nucleotide sequence: TGTGCCAGCAGCCCCCGGGTTCGACTAGGGGGGGAGACCCAGTACTTC. Translated: CASSPRVRLGGETQYF.